One sample yielded the 26 T cell receptor beta chains listed below, sequenced in a study of graft-versus-host responses after intestinal transplantation. Their cognate antigens are unknown. TCRdb's table, derived via immunoSEQ multiplex PCR, lists solely in-frame clones and lacks some. The sample lists over 100,000 clones, approximately 95% occurring once. The sample was unstimulated CD4+ T cells sorted from spleen or lymph node cells, taken before intestinal transplant. These receptors were taken from a human donor who received an intestinal transplant.

This chain uses TRBV5-8 with TRBJ1-2; D is unresolved. Trimming took 0 bases from V and 1 from J, leaving 13 bases between them. The CDR3 totals 16 residues. The germline V gene encodes CDR1 SGHTS and CDR2 YDEGEE. CDR3 region: CASSLVARRINYGYTF. CDR3 DNA: TGTGCCAGCAGCTTGGTAGCTAGGCGGATTAACTATGGCTACACCTTC.

The V call is TRBV11-2, the J call TRBJ2-7; 7 bases match TRBD1. Germline-derived CDR1 and CDR2 are SGHAT and FQNNGV. V shed 5 bases, J shed 6 bases, and the junction held 16 bases outside the gene matches. The CDR3 is 16 residues long. CDR3 region: CASSPRSGQGVSEQYF. CDR3 nucleotide sequence: TGTGCCAGCAGCCCTAGGAGTGGTCAGGGGGTAAGCGAGCAGTACTTC.

V is TRBV19 and J is TRBJ1-5, with D possibly being TRBD1 (5 bases). The germline V gene encodes CDR1 LNHDA and CDR2 SQIVND (reference sequence). V was shortened by 3 bases and J by 6 bases, with 15 bases between the two germline ends. CDR3 length equals 15 residues. In DNA, the CDR3 is TGTGCCAGTAGTATTGGGCCGGGGCCCTTTCAGCCCCAGCATTTT. Its protein is CASSIGPGPFQPQHF. Based on the CDR3 plus reference TRBV19 and TRBJ1-5, the full variable domain is DGGITQSPKYLFRKEGQNVTLSCEQNLNHDAMYWYRQDPGQGLRLIYYSQIVNDFQKGDIAEGYSVSREKKESFPLTVTSAQKNPTAFYLCASSIGPGPFQPQHFGDGTRLSIL.

The chain carries TRBV25-1 and TRBJ1-4, with D perhaps matching TRBD1 (6 bases). The CDR3 runs to 16 residues. V was shortened by 3 bases and J by 6 bases, with 17 bases between the two germline ends. CDR1 and CDR2 from the germline V gene are MGHDK and SYGVNS. In nucleotides, the CDR3 is TGTGCCAGCAGTGAGGCGGGTACAGGGCCCCATGAAAAACTGTTTTTT. It yields the protein CASSEAGTGPHEKLFF. The variable domain in full, with the rest retrieved from reference TRBV25-1 and TRBJ1-4, is EADIYQTPRYLVIGTGKKITLECSQTMGHDKMYWYQQDPGMELHLIHYSYGVNSTEKGDLSSESTVSRIRTEHFPLTLESARPSHTSQYLCASSEAGTGPHEKLFFGSGTQLSVL.

This chain joins TRBV10-3 and TRBJ2-3; weak D call: TRBD1 (6 bases). Trimming took off 0 bases at V and 3 bases at J, with 10 bases between the two ends. This CDR3 region has 15 residues. CDR1 is ENHRY, CDR2 SYGVKD, per germline. The CDR3 here is CAISESTGRTDTQYF. DNA of the CDR3: TGTGCCATCAGTGAGTCAACAGGGAGAACAGATACGCAGTATTTT.

Comments on this clone: Other DNA sequences of this sample code for an identical CDR3. The chain combines TRBV18 with TRBJ2-3; D unclear. V was clipped by 3 bases and J by 4 bases, with 8 bases between them. The CDR3 runs 13 residues. The germline gives CDR1 KGHSH, CDR2 LQKENI. This CDR3 reads CASSPPSSDTQYF. CDR3 sequence (DNA): TGTGCCAGCTCACCTCCAAGTTCAGATACGCAGTATTTT.

The rearrangement uses TRBV6-4 and TRBJ2-3; a possible D gene is TRBD1 (6 bases). The CDR3 sequence is 15 residues long. Per the germline V gene, CDR1 is MRHNA and CDR2 is SNTAGT. V was cut by 1 base and J by 2 bases, with 10 bases left in between. In DNA, the CDR3 is TGTGCCAGCAGTGACTTAGGACAGCCCACAGATACGCAGTATTTT. Translated: CASSDLGQPTDTQYF.

In DNA form, the CDR3 reads TGTGCCAGCCGCCCTTTAGCGGGAGCCAATACGCAGTATTTT. Its protein product is CASRPLAGANTQYF. The chain joins TRBV7-3 to TRBJ2-3; TRBD2 agrees at 9 bases. The CDR3 runs 14 residues. Unmatched junction bases numbered 10, after V lost 8 bases and J lost 7 bases. The germline gives CDR1 SGHTA, CDR2 FQGTGA.

CDR3 region: CASSYRWREPGNEQYF. Here the CDR3 DNA reads TGTGCCAGCAGTTACCGTTGGCGGGAGCCCGGGAACGAGCAGTACTTC. This chain joins TRBV6-5 and TRBJ2-7; TRBD2 matches 7 bases. The germline V gene has CDR1 MNHEY and CDR2 SVGAGI. V shed 2 bases and J 5 bases; nucleotides not matched to a gene: 12. This CDR3 region has 16 residues.

The rearrangement links TRBV15 to TRBJ2-5, with D tentatively TRBD1 or TRBD2 (6 bases each). Judging by the DNA end, TRBJ2-7 fits better; the J call may be wrong. This CDR3 region has 14 residues. Germline CDR1 LNHNV, CDR2 YYDKDF (reference sequence). The CDR3 coding sequence is TGTGCCACCAGCAGTACCGGGGGCAGTTACGAGCAGTACTTC. Translation: CATSSTGGSYEQYF.

The V gene is TRBV25-1, the J gene TRBJ2-2, with a weak D call TRBD2 (5 bases). Germline values: CDR1 MGHDK, CDR2 SYGVNS. There are 15 residues in the CDR3. Trimming cost V 4 bases and J 7 bases, with 16 bases left between them. The CDR3 sequence: CASSGASGRVGELFF. The CDR3 bases are TGTGCCAGCAGTGGGGCGAGTGGGCGGGTCGGGGAGCTGTTTTTT.

The genes are TRBV5-1 and TRBJ1-1; D remains unclear. Per germline, CDR1 SGHRS and CDR2 YFSETQ. The V end lost 7 bases, the J end lost 0 bases, and 10 bases lay between the germline ends. The CDR3 consists of 13 residues. The CDR3 sequence: CASRAGMNTEAFF. CDR3 sequence (DNA): TGCGCCAGCCGGGCGGGTATGAACACTGAAGCTTTCTTT.

The chain recombines TRBV4-1 with TRBJ1-4; TRBD1 might be the D (5 bases). Deletions cut 4 bases from V and 8 bases from J, with 17 bases between. Germline V gene lookup returns CDR1 MGHRA and CDR2 YSYEKL. This CDR3 spans 15 amino acids. The CDR3 nucleotides read TGCGCCAGCAGCCTTACCGGGACGTCCGTGGAAAAACTGTTTTTT. It is translated as CASSLTGTSVEKLFF.

This sequence joins TRBV27 and TRBJ1-4; weak D call: TRBD1 (6 bases). V was clipped by 6 bases and J by 7 bases, with 18 bases between them. The CDR3 covers 15 residues. The germline V gene has CDR1 MNHEY and CDR2 SMNVEV (reference sequence). The CDR3 DNA reads as TGTGCCAGCAGCCTCCAGGGGTTATCGACTGAAAAACTGTTTTTT. Translated, it gives CASSLQGLSTEKLFF.

The chain couples TRBV18 to TRBJ1-5; 7 bases line up with TRBD1. CDR3 length: 15 amino acids. Germline CDR1 KGHSH, CDR2 LQKENI. Trimming at V came to 4 bases and at J to 6 bases, leaving 9 bases not matched to a gene. The CDR3 sequence: CASSRIRDSIQPQHF. The DNA for the CDR3 is TGTGCCAGCTCACGAATCCGGGACAGTATTCAGCCCCAGCATTTT.

This chain's CDR3 is CASSFYRGTPVRYF. The DNA of the CDR3 is TGTGCCAGCAGTTTTTATCGGGGGACTCCCGTAAGGTACTTC. The V gene is TRBV28, the J gene TRBJ2-4; perhaps TRBD2 as D (6 bases). The CDR3 runs 14 residues. V shed 3 bases and J shed 15 bases, with 21 bases lying between them. Per the germline V gene, CDR1 is MDHEN and CDR2 is SYDVKM.

The V gene is TRBV7-9, the J gene TRBJ1-3; no definite D call. CDR3 length: 15 amino acids. Trimming stripped 6 bases from V and 3 bases from J, with 15 bases between. In germline, CDR1 is SEHNR, CDR2 FQNEAQ (reference sequence). The CDR3 spells CASSRGSRGGNTIYF. DNA of the CDR3: TGTGCCAGCAGTCGCGGGTCTCGGGGTGGAAACACCATATATTTT.

This clone came up a few times. The genes are TRBV10-3 and TRBJ2-5, with TRBD2 identical over 11 bases. Germline CDR1 ENHRY, CDR2 SYGVKD. This CDR3 is built from 17 residues. V dropped 3 bases and J dropped 4; count of bases not matched to a gene: 10. DNA for the CDR3: TGTGCCATCAGTGAACTAGCGGGAGTACGGGCGGGAGAGACCCAGTACTTC. Its protein is CAISELAGVRAGETQYF.

The CDR3 is CASSPAGLDTQYF. The CDR3 DNA is TGTGCCAGCAGCCCAGCGGGCTTAGATACGCAGTATTTT. The V and J genes are TRBV6-1 and TRBJ2-3, with D possibly TRBD2 on 6 matching bases. This CDR3 spans 13 amino acids. Per germline, CDR1 MNHNS and CDR2 SASEGT. V lost 6 bases and J lost 5, with 12 bases in between.

This chain links TRBV21-1 with TRBJ2-7. TRBV21-1 has pseudogene status. CDR3 length: 19 amino acids. In nucleotides, the CDR3 is TGTGCCAGCAGCAAAGAGGTACGGAAAGGGGGGCGCGGTACCTACGAGCAGTACTTC. Its protein is CASSKEVRKGGRGTYEQYF.

The V gene is TRBV6-1, the J gene TRBJ2-6; D is ambiguous. Trimming pared 8 bases from V and 1 base from J, leaving 6 bases between. CDR1 MNHNS and CDR2 SASEGT come from the germline V gene. The CDR3 consists of 13 residues. CDR3 sequence (DNA): TGTGCCAGCTGGCGGTCTGGGGCCAACGTCCTGACTTTC. Encoded protein: CASWRSGANVLTF.

The chain has TRBV7-9 and TRBJ2-1, with 10 bases fitting TRBD2. The germline CDR1 and CDR2 sequences are SEHNR and FQNEAQ (reference sequence). J gave up 7 bases and V 4 bases, and 10 bases lay outside the gene matches. The CDR3 sequence is 16 residues long. The CDR3 DNA is TGTGCCAGCAGCTCCATCCTAGCGGGAGTAGAGAATGAGCAGTTCTTC. Translation: CASSSILAGVENEQFF.

The chain carries TRBV2 and TRBJ2-4; D is unresolved. From germline, CDR1 is SNHLY and CDR2 FYNNEI. The length of the CDR3 is 12 residues. Trimming shortened V by 8 bases and J by 0 bases, and 5 bases separated the two germline ends. DNA of the CDR3: TGTGCCAGCGAAATAGCCAAAAACATTCAGTACTTC. It codes for CASEIAKNIQYF.

The rearrangement joins TRBV5-1 to TRBJ2-7; 10 positions agree with TRBD2. The V and J ends lost 0 bases and 2 bases, in that order; junction bases with no gene match: 5. The CDR3 loop spans 16 amino acids. Per germline, CDR1 SGHRS and CDR2 YFSETQ. This CDR3 is CASSLDQRGGTYEQYF. The CDR3 DNA reads as TGCGCCAGCAGCTTGGACCAGCGGGGGGGAACCTACGAGCAGTACTTC.

The table lists this clone with a count of one. V usage is TRBV11-2 and J usage is TRBJ2-1; D is uncertain. The germline CDR1 and CDR2 sequences are SGHAT and FQNNGV. The CDR3 sequence is 17 residues long. V was clipped by 7 bases and J by 2 bases, with 21 bases between them. The CDR3 sequence: CASTFLPTRFTYNEQFF. The CDR3 nucleotides are TGTGCCAGCACCTTTCTCCCTACCAGGTTCACCTACAATGAGCAGTTCTTC.

The chain carries TRBV11-2 and TRBJ2-5, with D unresolved. The germline V gene encodes CDR1 SGHAT and CDR2 FQNNGV. Deletions cut 6 bases from V and 5 bases from J, with 10 bases between. The CDR3 has 12 amino acids. The CDR3 here is CASSYVRETQYF. The CDR3 region has the DNA TGTGCCAGCAGTTATGTGCGGGAGACCCAGTACTTC. Looking up the rest from reference TRBV11-2 and TRBJ2-5 gives the full variable domain: EAGVAQSPRYKIIEKRQSVAFWCNPISGHATLYWYQQILGQGPKLLIQFQNNGVVDDSQLPKDRFSAERLKGVDSTLKIQPAKLEDSAVYLCASSYVRETQYFGPGTRLLVL.